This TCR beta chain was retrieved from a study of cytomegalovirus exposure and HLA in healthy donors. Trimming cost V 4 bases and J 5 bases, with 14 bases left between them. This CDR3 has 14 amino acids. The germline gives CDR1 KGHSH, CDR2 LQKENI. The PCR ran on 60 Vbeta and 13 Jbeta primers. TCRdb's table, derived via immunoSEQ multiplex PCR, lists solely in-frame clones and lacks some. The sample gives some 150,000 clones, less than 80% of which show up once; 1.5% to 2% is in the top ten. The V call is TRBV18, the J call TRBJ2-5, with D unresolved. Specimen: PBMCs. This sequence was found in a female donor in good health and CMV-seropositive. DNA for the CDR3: TGTGCCAGCTCACAGACACCCAGGCCGGAGACCCAGTACTTC. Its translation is CASSQTPRPETQYF.